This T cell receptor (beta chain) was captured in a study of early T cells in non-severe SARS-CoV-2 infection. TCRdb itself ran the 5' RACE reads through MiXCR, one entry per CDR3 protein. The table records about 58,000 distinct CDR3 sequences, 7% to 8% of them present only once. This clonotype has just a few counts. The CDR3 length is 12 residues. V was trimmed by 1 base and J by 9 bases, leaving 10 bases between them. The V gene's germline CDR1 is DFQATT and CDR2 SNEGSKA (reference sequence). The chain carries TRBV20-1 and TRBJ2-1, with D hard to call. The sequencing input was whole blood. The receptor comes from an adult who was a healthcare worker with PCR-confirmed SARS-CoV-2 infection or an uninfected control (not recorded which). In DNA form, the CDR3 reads TGCAGTGCTAGAGGACCGGGCCCTGAGCAGTTCTTC. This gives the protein CSARGPGPEQFF.